The next 24 T cell receptor beta chains were all read from a single sample in a study of CXCR3-negative and CXCR3-positive naive CD8 T cells. The study made its TRB cDNA libraries by 5' RACE, adding UMI labels. Following a re-call of the 5' RACE reads, TCRdb has one entry per CDR3 protein and lacks DNA. This sample's clone table lists tens of thousands of distinct CDR3 sequences. Sequencing was done on a sample of naive CXCR3- CD8+ T cells from blood. The subset is: CD45RO-CCR7+CD27+CD95- naive CD8+ T cells lacking CXCR3 (TNR3-). The receptors originated from a human donor in good health. Some clones in this sample may be carry-over from other donors' samples.

The chain's CDR3 is CASSDTRAAYEQYF. The V gene is TRBV25-1, the J gene TRBJ2-7; TCRdb outputs TRBD1, but without DNA this stays unchecked. CDR1 MGHDK and CDR2 SYGVNS come from the germline V gene. There are 14 residues in the CDR3.

This chain links TRBV9 with TRBJ2-5; TCRdb outputs TRBD1, but without DNA this stays unchecked. The CDR3 is made up of 16 amino acids. Germline V gene sequence: CDR1 SGDLS, CDR2 YYNGEE. The CDR3 loop reads CASRVVGVRGQETQYF.

V is TRBV29-1 and J is TRBJ2-3. The germline CDR1 and CDR2 sequences are SQVTM and ANQGSEA. This CDR3 spans 11 amino acids. This chain's CDR3 is CSVAGPGTQYF.

The V and J genes are TRBV7-2 and TRBJ2-5; checking the TCRdb D call of TRBD2 is not possible without DNA. The germline gives CDR1 SGHTA, CDR2 FQGNSA. The CDR3 runs 16 residues. This chain's CDR3 is CASSPRAGGLQETQYF.

The chain links TRBV5-1 to TRBJ2-7; TCRdb reports TRBD2, a call that lacks DNA to check it against. CDR3 length: 14 residues. The germline gives CDR1 SGHRS, CDR2 YFSETQ. CDR3: CASSFDYLRYEQYF. Drawing the rest from reference TRBV5-1 and TRBJ2-7, the complete variable domain is KAGVTQTPRYLIKTRGQQVTLSCSPISGHRSVSWYQQTPGQGLQFLFEYFSETQRNKGNFPGRFSGRQFSNSRSEMNVSTLELGDSALYLCASSFDYLRYEQYFGPGTRLTVT.

The rearrangement links TRBV23-1 to TRBJ2-1. TRBV23-1 is noted as an ORF with a role that remains uncertain. The length of the CDR3 is 16 residues. CDR3 sequence: CASSQSSIGGDNEQFF.

CDR3 sequence reads: CSVEAHYGYTF. This chain joins TRBV29-1 and TRBJ1-2. The CDR3 loop spans 11 amino acids. Germline CDR1 reads SQVTM; CDR2 reads ANQGSEA. Full variable domain (missing parts from reference TRBV29-1 and TRBJ1-2): SAVISQKPSRDICQRGTSLTIQCQVDSQVTMMFWYRQQPGQSLTLIATANQGSEATYESGFVIDKFPISRPNLTFSTLTVSNMSPEDSSIYLCSVEAHYGYTFGSGTRLTVV.

The chain joins TRBV12-3 or TRBV12-4 to TRBJ2-7; checking the TCRdb D call of TRBD1 is not possible without DNA. The CDR3 contains 13 residues. This chain's CDR3 is CASRPPSHYEQYF.

The chain joins TRBV11-3 to TRBJ2-5; TCRdb's assignment of TRBD1 cannot be checked, as there is no DNA. CDR1 and CDR2 (germline): SGHNT, YENEEA. This CDR3 is built from 15 residues. CDR3 region: CASSLDGQGQETQYF.

The chain has TRBV5-1 and TRBJ1-2. This CDR3 contains 14 residues. CDR1 and CDR2 from the germline V gene are SGHRS and YFSETQ. CDR3 in amino acids: CASSPNTAGYGYTF.

The V and J genes are TRBV6-2 or TRBV6-3 and TRBJ1-5; the D call from TCRdb, TRBD1, cannot be confirmed without DNA. The germline V gene has CDR1 MNHEY and CDR2 SVGEGT. CDR3 length equals 17 residues. This CDR3 reads CASSYSIGGTENQPQHF.

The V and J genes are TRBV29-1 and TRBJ2-7; TCRdb's D call, TRBD2, is unchecked because there is no DNA. The CDR3 length is 13 residues. Germline V gives CDR1 SQVTM, CDR2 ANQGSEA. The CDR3 loop reads CSALTSGSYEQYF.

The V gene is TRBV27, the J gene TRBJ2-1; the D gene TCRdb calls, TRBD2, cannot be checked with no DNA. CDR1 and CDR2 (germline): MNHEY, SMNVEV (reference sequence). This CDR3 has 15 amino acids. CDR3: CASTRLAGSGDEQFF.

The V call is TRBV2, the J call TRBJ1-6; no DNA is available, so the TRBD1 call from TCRdb remains unchecked. The CDR3 runs to 16 residues. Germline CDR1 SNHLY, CDR2 FYNNEI. The CDR3 reads CASSETGGYDNSPLHF.

This chain joins TRBV20-1 and TRBJ2-1. The CDR3 length is 13 residues. Germline V CDR1 and CDR2: DFQATT, SNEGSKA (reference sequence). The CDR3: CSARSLAGNEQFF.

The gene calls are TRBV20-1 and TRBJ2-7. This CDR3 has 16 amino acids. Per germline, CDR1 DFQATT and CDR2 SNEGSKA (reference sequence). CDR3: CSARTYRVTTDYEQYF.

The genes are TRBV28 and TRBJ2-7; TCRdb names TRBD1, which stays unverified in the absence of DNA. The CDR3 contains 19 residues. Germline V gene sequence: CDR1 MDHEN, CDR2 SYDVKM. The CDR3 loop reads CASSPLSPSAGRTSYEQYF.

The V call is TRBV6-2 or TRBV6-3, the J call TRBJ2-1. Per germline, CDR1 MNHEY and CDR2 SVGEGT. This CDR3 has 12 residues. The chain's CDR3 is CASSYFVYEQFF.

The chain combines TRBV3-1 with TRBJ1-6; TCRdb's assignment of TRBD1 cannot be checked, as there is no DNA. Germline CDR1 is LGHDT and CDR2 is YNNKEL (reference sequence). This CDR3 has 17 residues. CDR3 sequence: CASSRAGRSSYNSPLHF. Using reference TRBV3-1 and TRBJ1-6 for the parts outside the CDR3, the full variable domain is DTAVSQTPKYLVTQMGNDKSIKCEQNLGHDTMYWYKQDSKKFLKIMFSYNNKELIINETVPNRFSPKSPDKAHLNLHINSLELGDSAVYFCASSRAGRSSYNSPLHFGNGTRLTVT.

J is TRBJ1-1 and V is TRBV5-1; TCRdb indicates TRBD1, and absent DNA this call remains unverified. Germline V gene sequence: CDR1 SGHRS, CDR2 YFSETQ. This CDR3 comprises 14 residues. The CDR3 here is CASSSGQGGVEAFF.

The J gene is TRBJ1-5, the V gene TRBV5-6; lacking DNA, the TRBD1 call made by TCRdb goes unchecked. Germline V lookup: CDR1 SGHDT, CDR2 YYEEEE. The CDR3 sequence is 16 residues long. CDR3 in amino acids: CASSSMTGGGNQPQHF.

The chain employs TRBV14 and TRBJ2-1; the D call of TRBD1 rests on TCRdb alone, since no DNA is present to check it. The CDR3 length is 17 residues. Germline V gene sequence: CDR1 SGHDN, CDR2 FVKESK. The chain's CDR3 is CASSQRPGHWDYNEQFF.

This rearrangement joins TRBV29-1 to TRBJ1-1; TCRdb proposes TRBD1, but this gene call is untestable without DNA. The CDR3 spans 11 residues. CDR1 is SQVTM and CDR2 is ANQGSEA in the germline V gene. The CDR3 protein is CSSARGTEAFF.

This chain connects TRBV28 to TRBJ2-7; TCRdb names TRBD1, which stays unverified in the absence of DNA. The CDR3 covers 14 residues. CDR1 and CDR2 from the germline V gene are MDHEN and SYDVKM. CDR3 amino acids: CASSPPSSVWEQYF.